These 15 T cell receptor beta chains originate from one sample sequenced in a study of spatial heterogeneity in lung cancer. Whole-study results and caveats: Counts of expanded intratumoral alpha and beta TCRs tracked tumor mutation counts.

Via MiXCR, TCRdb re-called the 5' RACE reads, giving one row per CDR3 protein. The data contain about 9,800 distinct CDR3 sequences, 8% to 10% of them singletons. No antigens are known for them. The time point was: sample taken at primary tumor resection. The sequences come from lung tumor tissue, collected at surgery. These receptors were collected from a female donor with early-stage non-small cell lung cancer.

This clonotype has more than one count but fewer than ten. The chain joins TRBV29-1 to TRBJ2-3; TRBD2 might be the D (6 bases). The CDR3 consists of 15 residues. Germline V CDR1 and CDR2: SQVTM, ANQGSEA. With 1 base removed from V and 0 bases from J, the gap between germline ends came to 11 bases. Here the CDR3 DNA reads TGCAGCGTTGAAGGCGGGGAGATTAGCACAGATACGCAGTATTTT. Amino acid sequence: CSVEGGEISTDTQYF.

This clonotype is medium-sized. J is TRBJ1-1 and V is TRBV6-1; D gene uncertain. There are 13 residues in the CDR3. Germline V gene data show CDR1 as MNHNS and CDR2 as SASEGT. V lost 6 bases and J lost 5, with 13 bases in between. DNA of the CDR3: TGTGCCAGCAGGGTCACCTCTGGGACTGAAGCTTTCTTT. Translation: CASRVTSGTEAFF.

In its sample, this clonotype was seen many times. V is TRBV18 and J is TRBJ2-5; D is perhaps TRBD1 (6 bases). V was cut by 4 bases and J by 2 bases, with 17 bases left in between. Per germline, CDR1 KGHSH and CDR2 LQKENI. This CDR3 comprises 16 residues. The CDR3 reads CASSLLGTTGQETQYF. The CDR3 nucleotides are TGTGCCAGCTCACTTCTCGGGACCACAGGGCAAGAGACCCAGTACTTC.

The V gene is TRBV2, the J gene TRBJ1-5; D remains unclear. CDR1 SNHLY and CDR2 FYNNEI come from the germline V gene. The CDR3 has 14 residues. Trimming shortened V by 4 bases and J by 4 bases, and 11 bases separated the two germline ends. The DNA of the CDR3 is TGTGCCAGCAGTGGCACAAATACGAATCAGCCCCAGCATTTT. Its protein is CASSGTNTNQPQHF.

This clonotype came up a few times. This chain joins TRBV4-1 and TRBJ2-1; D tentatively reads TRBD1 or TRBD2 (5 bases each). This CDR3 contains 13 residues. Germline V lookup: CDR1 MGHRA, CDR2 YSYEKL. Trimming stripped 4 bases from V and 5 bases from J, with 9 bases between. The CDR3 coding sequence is TGCGCCAGCAGCCCCGGGGCAAACAATGAGCAGTTCTTC. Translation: CASSPGANNEQFF.

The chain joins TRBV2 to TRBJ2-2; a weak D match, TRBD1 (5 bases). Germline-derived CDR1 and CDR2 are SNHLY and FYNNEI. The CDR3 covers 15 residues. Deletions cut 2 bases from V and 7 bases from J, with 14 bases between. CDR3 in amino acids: CASSETETESGELFF. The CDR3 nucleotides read TGTGCCAGCAGTGAAACAGAGACAGAGAGCGGGGAGCTGTTTTTT.

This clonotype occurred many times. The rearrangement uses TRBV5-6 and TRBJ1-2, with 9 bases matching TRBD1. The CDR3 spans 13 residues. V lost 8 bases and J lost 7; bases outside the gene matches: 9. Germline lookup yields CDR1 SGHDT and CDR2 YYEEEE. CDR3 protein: CASHTGTGSGYTF. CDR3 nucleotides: TGTGCCAGTCACACCGGGACAGGGAGTGGCTACACCTTC.

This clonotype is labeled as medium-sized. DNA of the CDR3: TGTGCCACCCTCTCCCGGGTCCAAATAGAGCAGTACTTC. Amino acid sequence: CATLSRVQIEQYF. The rearrangement joins TRBV6-1 to TRBJ2-7; no clear D. CDR1 is MNHNS and CDR2 is SASEGT in the germline V gene. The CDR3 loop spans 13 amino acids. The ends were cut back, 10 bases at V and 7 bases at J, with 20 bases in the middle.

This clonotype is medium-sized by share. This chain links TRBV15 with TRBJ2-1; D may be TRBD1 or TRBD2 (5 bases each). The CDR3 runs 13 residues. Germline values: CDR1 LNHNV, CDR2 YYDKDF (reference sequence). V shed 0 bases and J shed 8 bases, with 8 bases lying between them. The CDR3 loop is CATSRDRDHEQFF. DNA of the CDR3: TGTGCCACCAGCAGAGACAGGGACCATGAGCAGTTCTTC.

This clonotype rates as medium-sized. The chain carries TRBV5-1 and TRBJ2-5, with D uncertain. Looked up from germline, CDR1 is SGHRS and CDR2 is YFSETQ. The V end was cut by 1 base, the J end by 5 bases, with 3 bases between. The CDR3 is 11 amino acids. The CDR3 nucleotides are TGCGCCAGCAGCTTGTTGGAGACCCAGTACTTC. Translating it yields CASSLLETQYF.

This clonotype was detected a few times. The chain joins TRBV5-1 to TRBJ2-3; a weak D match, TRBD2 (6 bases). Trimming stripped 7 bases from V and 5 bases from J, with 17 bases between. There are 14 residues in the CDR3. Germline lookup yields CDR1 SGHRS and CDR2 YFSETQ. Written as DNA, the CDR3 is TGCGCCAGCCGGAGGGCAATCTCTGGAGATACGCAGTATTTT. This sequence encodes CASRRAISGDTQYF.

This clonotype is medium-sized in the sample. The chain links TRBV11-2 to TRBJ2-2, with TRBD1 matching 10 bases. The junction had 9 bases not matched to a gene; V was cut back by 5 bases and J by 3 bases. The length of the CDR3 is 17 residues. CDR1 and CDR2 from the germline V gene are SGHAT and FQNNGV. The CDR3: CASSHRRGQGYTGELFF. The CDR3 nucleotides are TGTGCCAGCAGCCATCGGAGGGGACAGGGGTACACCGGGGAGCTGTTTTTT.

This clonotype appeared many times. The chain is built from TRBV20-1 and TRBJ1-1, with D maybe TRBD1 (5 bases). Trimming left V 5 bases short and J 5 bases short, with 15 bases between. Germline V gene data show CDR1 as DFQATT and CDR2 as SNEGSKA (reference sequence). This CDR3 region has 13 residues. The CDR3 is CSAQDTRETEAFF. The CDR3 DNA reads TGCAGTGCTCAGGACACCCGAGAGACTGAAGCTTTCTTT.

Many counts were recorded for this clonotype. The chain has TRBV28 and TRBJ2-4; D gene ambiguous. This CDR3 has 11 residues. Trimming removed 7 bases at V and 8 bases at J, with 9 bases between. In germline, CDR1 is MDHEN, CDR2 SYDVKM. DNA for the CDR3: TGTGCCAGCAAGTCCCGAGACATTCAGTACTTC. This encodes CASKSRDIQYF.

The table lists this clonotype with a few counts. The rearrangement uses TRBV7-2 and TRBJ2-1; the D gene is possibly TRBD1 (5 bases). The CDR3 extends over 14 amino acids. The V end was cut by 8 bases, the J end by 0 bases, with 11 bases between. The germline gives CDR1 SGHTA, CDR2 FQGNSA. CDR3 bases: TGTGCCAGCTCAACAGGATCCTCCTACAATGAGCAGTTCTTC. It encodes CASSTGSSYNEQFF.